These T cell receptor beta chains were read from a single sample in a study of T cell changes during pregnancy in multiple sclerosis. Using immunoSEQ multiplex PCR, the repertoire was profiled, and TCRdb retains in-frame clones only, with some absent. The sample carries about 110,000 clones, 80% to 95% recorded once. The material was peripheral blood, obtained in the third trimester of pregnancy. Receptor source: a female donor in good health, enrolled as a control in a pregnancy study. CDR3s include the opening cysteine and the closing phenylalanine or tryptophan. Each record gives: clone size, V gene, D gene, J gene, CDR3 DNA, CDR3 protein. The D gene is left open where the match is weak. The size entry is marked missing in some rows and otherwise reads once, few, many or a size class.

clone size: once
V gene: TRBV6-5
D gene: -
J gene: TRBJ1-1
CDR3 DNA: TGTGCCAGCAGTTACTCGGAGATAGGCACTGAAGCTTTCTTT
CDR3 protein: CASSYSEIGTEAFF

clone size: -
V gene: TRBV19
D gene: TRBD1
J gene: TRBJ1-1
CDR3 DNA: TGTGCCAGTAGTATAAGTGGGACAGACAACACTGAAGCTTTCTTT
CDR3 protein: CASSISGTDNTEAFF

clone size: -
V gene: TRBV11-2
D gene: -
J gene: TRBJ1-3
CDR3 DNA: TGTGCCAGCAGCCCCCGGTCAGGCTCTGGAAACACCATATATTTT
CDR3 protein: CASSPRSGSGNTIYF

clone size: -
V gene: TRBV11-2
D gene: -
J gene: TRBJ2-5
CDR3 DNA: TGTGCCAGCAGCTCAAGTACAGGGGCGGGGGAGACCCAGTACTTC
CDR3 protein: CASSSSTGAGETQYF

clone size: -
V gene: TRBV9
D gene: TRBD2
J gene: TRBJ2-3
CDR3 DNA: TGTGCCAGCAGCCGCCAATCGGGACTAGCGACAGATACGCAGTATTTT
CDR3 protein: CASSRQSGLATDTQYF

clone size: -
V gene: TRBV30
D gene: TRBD1
J gene: TRBJ2-5
CDR3 DNA: TGTGCCTGGAGTGTAGTGGGACAGGCCCAAGAGACCCAGTACTTC
CDR3 protein: CAWSVVGQAQETQYF

clone size: once
V gene: TRBV7-6
D gene: TRBD1
J gene: TRBJ2-7
CDR3 DNA: TGTGCCAGCAGCTTAGCGCCGGGACAGGGTAGCTCCTACGAGCAGTACTTC
CDR3 protein: CASSLAPGQGSSYEQYF

clone size: -
V gene: TRBV7-2
D gene: -
J gene: TRBJ1-6
CDR3 DNA: TGTGCCAGCAGCCCCCGCGGGCAAGGGTCACCCCTCCACTTT
CDR3 protein: CASSPRGQGSPLHF

clone size: -
V gene: TRBV18
D gene: TRBD2
J gene: TRBJ2-3
CDR3 DNA: TGTGCCAGCTCAACTAGCGGGGGCACAGATACGCAGTATTTT
CDR3 protein: CASSTSGGTDTQYF

clone size: -
V gene: TRBV6-1
D gene: TRBD1
J gene: TRBJ2-1
CDR3 DNA: TGTGCCAGCAGTGAAGCGGTTTTGCCAGGGGGGTTCTTC
CDR3 protein: CASSEAVLPGGFF

clone size: -
V gene: TRBV7-2
D gene: -
J gene: TRBJ1-2
CDR3 DNA: TGTGCCAGCAGCTTAGTCGGAGACTATGGCTACACCTTC
CDR3 protein: CASSLVGDYGYTF

clone size: -
V gene: TRBV9
D gene: TRBD1
J gene: TRBJ2-2
CDR3 DNA: TGTGCCAGCAGCGTAGAGGTAGGGGGCTCGACCACCGGGGAGCTGTTTTTT
CDR3 protein: CASSVEVGGSTTGELFF

clone size: -
V gene: TRBV2
D gene: TRBD1
J gene: TRBJ1-1
CDR3 DNA: TGTGCCAGCGTAGGACAGGAAAGTGACACTGAAGCTTTCTTT
CDR3 protein: CASVGQESDTEAFF

clone size: -
V gene: TRBV11-3
D gene: -
J gene: TRBJ1-1
CDR3 DNA: TGTGCCAGCTTCATCGCGGGTATGAACACTGAAGCTTTCTTT
CDR3 protein: CASFIAGMNTEAFF

clone size: once
V gene: TRBV11-1
D gene: TRBD2
J gene: TRBJ2-7
CDR3 DNA: TGTGCCAGCAGCTTAGAGCGGGGCGGTACCTACGAGCAGTACTTC
CDR3 protein: CASSLERGGTYEQYF

clone size: -
V gene: TRBV19
D gene: TRBD1
J gene: TRBJ1-1
CDR3 DNA: TGTGCCAGTAGTAGGCCCGGGACAGGGGGCGCCTCAAACACTGAAGCTTTCTTT
CDR3 protein: CASSRPGTGGASNTEAFF

clone size: -
V gene: TRBV6-5
D gene: TRBD1
J gene: TRBJ1-6
CDR3 DNA: TGTGCCAGCAGTTTAGGGACAGGGGTCTATAATTCACCCCTCCACTTT
CDR3 protein: CASSLGTGVYNSPLHF

clone size: once
V gene: TRBV5-1
D gene: TRBD1
J gene: TRBJ2-2
CDR3 DNA: TGCGCCAGCAGCTTCGGGACAGAGTACACCGGGGAGCTGTTTTTT
CDR3 protein: CASSFGTEYTGELFF

clone size: -
V gene: TRBV27
D gene: -
J gene: TRBJ2-1
CDR3 DNA: TGTGCCAGCAGTCTAACAGGGTTCATTTATGATGAGCAGTTCTTC
CDR3 protein: CASSLTGFIYDEQFF

clone size: -
V gene: TRBV5-4
D gene: TRBD1
J gene: TRBJ1-3
CDR3 DNA: TGTGCCAGCAGACGGGGACAGGGAAACACCATATATTTT
CDR3 protein: CASRRGQGNTIYF

clone size: -
V gene: TRBV30
D gene: TRBD1
J gene: TRBJ1-2
CDR3 DNA: TGTGCCTGGAGCAACAGGGGGGACGGCTACACCTTC
CDR3 protein: CAWSNRGDGYTF

clone size: -
V gene: TRBV30
D gene: -
J gene: TRBJ2-5
CDR3 DNA: TGTGCCTGGAGTGGAGACAGGAAAGAGACCCAGTACTTC
CDR3 protein: CAWSGDRKETQYF

clone size: -
V gene: TRBV19
D gene: TRBD1
J gene: TRBJ2-1
CDR3 DNA: TGTGCCAGTAGACCGACAGGGGCGGAATGGGGGCAGTTCTTC
CDR3 protein: CASRPTGAEWGQFF

clone size: -
V gene: TRBV7-2
D gene: -
J gene: TRBJ2-7
CDR3 DNA: TGTGCCAGCAGCCTTCCCTCCTACGAGCAGTACTTC
CDR3 protein: CASSLPSYEQYF

clone size: -
V gene: TRBV5-6
D gene: -
J gene: TRBJ1-5
CDR3 DNA: TGTGCCAGCAACATGGGGGGGAACGGGCAGCCCCAGCATTTT
CDR3 protein: CASNMGGNGQPQHF